This T cell receptor beta chain comes out of a study of Graves' ophthalmopathy and Graves' hyperthyroidism (dated by TCRdb to the late 2010s). Looking at the study overall: Peripheral blood was collected at initial diagnosis, before any treatment. The study used signatures of the TCR beta repertoire to tell Graves' ophthalmopathy apart from Graves' hyperthyroidism and to predict which patients would progress to ophthalmopathy. In total, around 130 blood samples were TCR-sequenced: approximately 42 ophthalmopathy, some 75 hyperthyroidism and around 17 hyperthyroidism-to-ophthalmopathy patients. To explore V-J signatures distinguishing ophthalmopathy from hyperthyroidism, a discovery set of roughly 100 patients (43 ophthalmopathy, over 55 stable hyperthyroidism) was enrolled. An independent validation cohort comprised 18 to 20 hyperthyroidism patients and about 16 patients who later progressed from hyperthyroidism to ophthalmopathy. T-cell repertoires of thyroid tissue and blood were compared in over five hyperthyroidism patients. After sampling, hyperthyroidism patients received methimazole starting at 30 mg daily, and ophthalmopathy patients received high-dose intravenous methylprednisolone. Here is what the overall study found, with its caveats: Ophthalmopathy was separated from stable hyperthyroidism by the 13-signature model with 85% to 90% sensitivity and 81% to 84% specificity in cross-validation and with 80%/75% in the test set. Sample size was not statistically predetermined, and group allocation was not concealed from the investigators. Most expanded thyroid clonotypes with a frequency above 0.001 also appeared in blood, which suggests that blood repertoires may reflect the immune response in the thyroid. In validation, the model predicted ophthalmopathy progression with about 71% sensitivity and about 73% specificity; approximately 12 predicted patients were CT-confirmed with GO in a median of 6.5 months.

Reading from cysteine to phenylalanine, the CDR3 counts 16 amino acids. The only DNA kept is the CDR3, 48 bases in frame from the first base. The germline V gene gives CDR1 as MNHNS and CDR2 as SASEGT. V loses 4 bases, J loses 4 bases, and the germline ends lie 19 bases apart. For repertoire sequencing, the TCR beta CDR3 regions were amplified from RNA transcripts. HTBI primers and the Qiagen OneStep RT-PCR kit were used in a first-round RT-PCR, which was followed by a second-round multiplex PCR, size selection and purification. Libraries were sequenced paired-end with 100 bp reads on an Illumina HiSeq2000. The authors processed their data as follows. SOAPnuke was used for read processing, and reads with adapters, uncalled bases, a mean Phred below 15, or no exact constant-primer or identifier match were discarded. COPE v1.2.5 was used to merge high-quality paired reads. Each unique nucleotide sequence was treated as a clonotype, and MiTCR v1.1 was used to align the clonotypes to the IMGT TRB V, D and J references. The analysis was limited to V-J combinations with a frequency above 0.0001, which together covered approximately 99% of the repertoires. For each V-J combination, a TCR clonal expansion and chaos score was defined as the ratio of F50 clonal expansion to chaos observed in the TCRdist matrix. Welch's t-statistics and random forest were used to reduce features to about a dozen V-J combinations, which were fed into a naive Bayes classifier. The Morisita-Horn index was used to measure how similar the thyroid and blood repertoires were. TCRdb ran its own pipeline on the public reads, namely fastp trimming at Q25 and MiXCR clone calling, and kept in-frame beta chains. Duplicate CDR3 protein sequences are folded into a single record with the most common DNA and genes. TCRdb, not the original authors, processed these V and J calls. This sample gives fewer than 350,000 distinct CDR3 sequences in total; about a sixth of them show up just once. The top ten hold approximately 13% of the sample.

Ten or more counts support this clonotype. The target of this receptor is not known. No base quality values were provided; no much bigger clone lies one nucleotide off. Ophthalmopathy patients were characterized by moderately to severely active disease, a Clinical Activity Score of at least 3, a NOSPECS grade of at least 4, and a disease duration under 3 months. Anyone with other autoimmune diseases, uncontrolled infections, pregnancy or lactation was excluded from the study. Diagnosis relied on clinical symptoms, serum thyroxine, TRAb, thyroid ultrasound and orbital computed tomography. PBMCs were isolated from about 9.1 ml of fresh peripheral blood by Ficoll-Paque density gradient centrifugation. Total RNA was extracted with Trizol reagent and quality-checked on an Agilent 2100 Bioanalyzer.

This receptor chain uses TRBV6-1 and TRBJ1-2; 6 matching bases give a weak D call of TRBD1. The origin of this receptor is an adult man with Graves' ophthalmopathy. Material for sequencing was peripheral blood. In nucleotide form, the sequence is TGTGCCAGCAGTGTACGGGCATTAAAAGGGGGCTATGGCTACACCTTC. It codes for CASSVRALKGGYGYTF.